This T cell receptor beta chain comes out of a study of T cell repertoires in cytomegalovirus infection. Looking at the study overall: From public TCR beta signatures came an indication of both CMV infection and matching HLA type. Study conclusions and caveats: HLA-C-restricted TCR beta clonotypes specific for CMV led the ex vivo response.

Turning to this clonotype: As yet, its antigen is unknown. The junction and the germline gene differ at one end; a read error may be behind it.

Germline CDR1 is SGHVS and CDR2 is FNYEAQ. CDR3 length equals 14 residues. TCRdb passed the reads through MiXCR, listing each CDR3 protein once. This table holds about 900,000 distinct CDR3 sequences, about a third found once. Sequencing was performed on cultured CD8+ T cells from PBMCs, taken from culture after CMV antigen stimulation. This TCR came from a human donor in good health (CMV status not recorded). Some clones in this sample may be carry-over from other donors' samples. J is TRBJ1-2 and V is TRBV7-6, with 7 bases matching TRBD1. The DNA of the CDR3 is TGTGTCAGCACCCCAGGAGGGGGCTCGGAGGGCTACACCTTC. It encodes CVSTPGGGSEGYTF.